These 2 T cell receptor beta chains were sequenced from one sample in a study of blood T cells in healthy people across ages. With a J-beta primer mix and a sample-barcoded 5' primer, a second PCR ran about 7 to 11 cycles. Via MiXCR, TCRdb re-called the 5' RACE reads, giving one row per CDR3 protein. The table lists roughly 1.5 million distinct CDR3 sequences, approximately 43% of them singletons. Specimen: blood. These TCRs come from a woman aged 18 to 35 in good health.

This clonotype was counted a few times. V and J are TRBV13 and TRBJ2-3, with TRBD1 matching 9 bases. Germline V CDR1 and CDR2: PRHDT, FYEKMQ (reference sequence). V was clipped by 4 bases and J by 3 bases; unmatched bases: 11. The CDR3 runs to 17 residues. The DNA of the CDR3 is TGTGCCAGCAGCTCCCGAGGACAGGGGACGTGGACAGATACGCAGTATTTT. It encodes CASSSRGQGTWTDTQYF.

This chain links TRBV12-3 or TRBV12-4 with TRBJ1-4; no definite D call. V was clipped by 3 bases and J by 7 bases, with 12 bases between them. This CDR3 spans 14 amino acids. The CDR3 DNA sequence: TGTGCCAGCAGTTTCGAACACTGGGGTGAAAAACTGTTTTTT. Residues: CASSFEHWGEKLFF.